The 30 T cell receptor beta chains below come from one sample, sequenced in a study of CD8 T cells in ankylosing spondylitis. Using its own MiXCR run on the 5' RACE reads, TCRdb lists one record per CDR3 protein. The sample holds 200,000 to 300,000 distinct CDR3 sequences; roughly a quarter are singletons and the top ten take less than 0.75%. The sequenced sample consisted of blood, either unsorted or a sorted T cell fraction (not recorded which). Source of these receptors: a male donor with ankylosing spondylitis or in good health (not recorded which).

J is TRBJ1-2 and V is TRBV6-2 or TRBV6-3, with D possibly being TRBD1 (5 bases). CDR1 MNHEY and CDR2 SVGEGT come from the germline V gene. The V end was cut by 9 bases, the J end by 4 bases, with 27 bases between. The CDR3 spans 17 residues. The CDR3 here is CASGGGNRDPRSYGYTF. In DNA form, the CDR3 reads TGTGCCAGTGGGGGGGGTAACCGGGACCCAAGATCCTATGGCTACACCTTC.

In its sample, this clonotype was seen many times. The chain combines TRBV3-1 with TRBJ1-2; 8 bases match TRBD1. Germline loops: CDR1 LGHDT, CDR2 YNNKEL (reference sequence). V shed 4 bases, J shed 7 bases, and the junction held 8 bases outside the gene matches. The CDR3 spans 14 residues. In DNA, the CDR3 is TGTGCCAGCAGCCTCCGGACAGGGCCTGGTGGCTACACCTTC. Its protein product is CASSLRTGPGGYTF.

Remarks on this clonotype: Sequence at one end of the junction differs from germline and may be a read error. This chain uses TRBV12-3 or TRBV12-4 with TRBJ2-7; the D is unclear. The CDR3 is 11 amino acids. DNA of the CDR3: TGTGCCAGCAGTTTATCAGGACCCCAGCACTTC. Its protein is CASSLSGPQHF.

The gene calls are TRBV12-3 or TRBV12-4 and TRBJ2-7; D possibly uses TRBD1 or TRBD2 (5 bases each). This CDR3 is built from 16 residues. Trimming cost V 1 base and J 5 bases, with 18 bases left between them. This chain's CDR3 is CASSLDPRDRAHEQYF. CDR3 bases: TGTGCCAGCAGTTTAGATCCTCGGGACCGAGCGCACGAGCAGTACTTC.

This clonotype was seen a single time. CDR3 sequence: CATSDSTGWYGYTF. CDR3 sequence (DNA): TGTGCCACCAGTGATTCGACAGGGTGGTATGGCTACACCTTC. This chain joins TRBV24-1 and TRBJ1-2, with TRBD1 matching 7 bases. Germline CDR1 KGHDR, CDR2 SFDVKD. J gave up 5 bases and V 2 bases, and 4 bases lay outside the gene matches. The CDR3 totals 14 residues.

This clonotype was counted ten times or more. V and J are TRBV20-1 and TRBJ1-1, with D hard to call. The CDR3 has 13 amino acids. Germline values: CDR1 DFQATT, CDR2 SNEGSKA (reference sequence). The CDR3 bases are TGCACCCCTGGAGCAGGCATGAACACTGAAGCTTTCTTT. Protein sequence: CTPGAGMNTEAFF.

This clonotype was recorded at least ten times. This sequence joins TRBV5-1 and TRBJ1-3, with TRBD1 matching 9 bases. Germline CDR1 SGHRS, CDR2 YFSETQ. Losses at the gene ends were 4 bases for V and 2 bases for J; bases not matched to a gene: 7. The CDR3 totals 16 residues. The CDR3 DNA reads as TGCGCCAGCAGCGGCGGGACAGGGTCTCCTGGAAACACCATATATTTT. Protein sequence: CASSGGTGSPGNTIYF.

In its sample, this clonotype was seen a few times. The chain combines TRBV20-1 with TRBJ1-2; TRBD1 might be the D (6 bases). The V end lost 6 bases, the J end lost 7 bases, and 12 bases lay between the germline ends. The germline gives CDR1 DFQATT, CDR2 SNEGSKA (reference sequence). The CDR3 has 11 residues. The CDR3: CSAGTTTGYTF. CDR3 nucleotide sequence: TGCAGTGCCGGGACAACCACTGGCTACACCTTC.

This clonotype has at least ten counts. The chain combines TRBV5-1 with TRBJ2-1, with D possibly being TRBD1 (6 bases). V dropped 2 bases and J dropped 7 bases, with 10 bases sitting between them. The CDR3 runs 13 residues. CDR1 and CDR2 (germline): SGHRS, YFSETQ. CDR3 sequence (DNA): TGCGCCAGCAGCTTACTCAGGGGTAATGAGCAGTTCTTC. The encoded protein is CASSLLRGNEQFF.

This clonotype has ten or more counts. The V gene is TRBV29-1, the J gene TRBJ1-6; D is perhaps TRBD1 (6 bases). Between the trimmed V and J ends, which lost 8 bases and 3 bases, there was a span of 11 bases. The CDR3 has 13 amino acids. Germline loops: CDR1 SQVTM, CDR2 ANQGSEA. CDR3 in DNA: TGCAGCTACCGGGACAACTATAATTCACCCCTCCACTTT. Its protein is CSYRDNYNSPLHF.

The rearrangement links TRBV20-1 to TRBJ1-4; tentative D call: TRBD1 (5 bases). V was shortened by 3 bases and J by 6 bases, with 11 bases between the two germline ends. CDR1 is DFQATT and CDR2 is SNEGSKA in the germline V gene (reference sequence). This CDR3 has 13 residues. The CDR3 region has the DNA TGCAGTGCTAGTCCCAGGGCGGATGAAAAACTGTTTTTT. Amino acid sequence: CSASPRADEKLFF.

This sequence joins TRBV7-2 and TRBJ2-3, with 9 nucleotides matching TRBD2. The J segment lost 4 bases and the V segment lost 2 bases, leaving 1 base of the junction unmatched. CDR1 is SGHTA, CDR2 FQGNSA, per germline. The CDR3 runs 14 residues. The DNA of the CDR3 is TGTGCCAGCAGCTTACTAGCGGGGCCAGATACGCAGTATTTT. Translation: CASSLLAGPDTQYF. The full variable domain, with the rest looked up from reference TRBV7-2 and TRBJ2-3, is GAGVSQSPSNKVTEKGKDVELRCDPISGHTALYWYRQSLGQGLEFLIYFQGNSAPDKSGLPSDRFSAERTGGSVSTLTIQRTQQEDSAVYLCASSLLAGPDTQYFGPGTRLTVL.

The chain has TRBV10-3 and TRBJ2-5, with D perhaps being TRBD1 or TRBD2 (6 bases each). This CDR3 comprises 14 residues. V lost 7 bases, J lost 2 bases, and 14 bases lay in between. From germline, CDR1 is ENHRY and CDR2 SYGVKD. For the CDR3, the DNA is TGTGCCATCAAGGGGGGCTGGGGGCAAGAGACCCAGTACTTC. This sequence encodes CAIKGGWGQETQYF.

This clonotype was counted many times. V and J are TRBV29-1 and TRBJ1-2, with 10 bases matching TRBD1. J gave up 8 bases and V 6 bases, and 12 bases lay outside the gene matches. Per the germline V gene, CDR1 is SQVTM and CDR2 is ANQGSEA. The CDR3 covers 14 residues. CDR3 nucleotides: TGCAGCGTCCTTCTACGGGGGACAGGGGACGGCTACACCTTC. Translating gives CSVLLRGTGDGYTF.

The gene calls are TRBV2 and TRBJ2-3, with 8 nucleotides matching TRBD2. The CDR3 is 13 amino acids. Germline V gene sequence: CDR1 SNHLY, CDR2 FYNNEI. After removal of 7 bases from V and 3 bases from J, the junction contained 3 bases not matched to a gene. CDR3 DNA sequence: TGTGCCAGCAAAGGGACTAGAACAGATACGCAGTATTTT. It translates to CASKGTRTDTQYF.

The V gene is TRBV9, the J gene TRBJ2-5, with D possibly TRBD2 on 6 matching bases. Germline CDR1 and CDR2: SGDLS and YYNGEE. The length of the CDR3 is 13 residues. V dropped 0 bases and J dropped 9 bases, with 12 bases sitting between them. CDR3 nucleotide sequence: TGTGCCAGCAGCGTAGTGGCCGGAGGGTCCCAGTACTTC. Residues: CASSVVAGGSQYF.

The chain couples TRBV19 to TRBJ1-5, with D tentatively TRBD1 (5 bases). This CDR3 comprises 17 residues. Trimming pared 5 bases from V and 7 bases from J, leaving 24 bases between. The germline V gene has CDR1 LNHDA and CDR2 SQIVND (reference sequence). CDR3 DNA sequence: TGTGCCAGTAGTCCCGAGGCCGCGACAGCACAGCGACAGCCCCAGCATTTT. Its protein is CASSPEAATAQRQPQHF.

The chain joins TRBV29-1 to TRBJ2-7; perhaps TRBD2 as D (5 bases). The germline CDR1 and CDR2 sequences are SQVTM and ANQGSEA. V gave up 0 bases and J gave up 5 bases, with 11 bases separating them. The CDR3 has 13 amino acids. The CDR3 region is CSVEDSGLHEQYF. CDR3 in DNA: TGCAGCGTTGAAGATTCCGGACTCCACGAGCAGTACTTC.

In its sample, this clonotype was seen a few times. This rearrangement joins TRBV2 to TRBJ1-3; the D is unclear. The CDR3 sequence is 15 residues long. Looked up from germline, CDR1 is SNHLY and CDR2 is FYNNEI. Trimming left V 5 bases short and J 3 bases short, with 14 bases between. The CDR3 loop reads CASSPGSSIGNTIYF. CDR3 nucleotide sequence: TGTGCCAGCAGTCCCGGCAGCTCTATTGGAAACACCATATATTTT. Variable domain in full (rest from reference TRBV2 and TRBJ1-3): EPEVTQTPSHQVTQMGQEVILRCVPISNHLYFYWYRQILGQKVEFLVSFYNNEISEKSEIFDDQFSVERPDGSNFTLKIRSTKLEDSAMYFCASSPGSSIGNTIYFGEGSWLTVV.

The V and J genes are TRBV12-3 or TRBV12-4 and TRBJ2-7, with 8 bases aligning to TRBD2. This CDR3 spans 15 amino acids. V shed 2 bases, J shed 7 bases, and the junction held 10 bases outside the gene matches. In DNA, the CDR3 is TGTGCCAGCAGTTTAAGGCTAGCGGGCAGAGGGGAGCAGTACTTC. Protein sequence: CASSLRLAGRGEQYF.

In its sample, this clonotype was seen many times. This chain links TRBV20-1 with TRBJ1-2; 7 nucleotides align to TRBD1. V shed 3 bases, J shed 8 bases, and the junction held 18 bases outside the gene matches. CDR1 is DFQATT and CDR2 is SNEGSKA in the germline V gene (reference sequence). The CDR3 loop spans 16 amino acids. In DNA form, the CDR3 reads TGCAGTGCTAGGGACCGGGACAGAAGAGGAAGGGAAGGCTACACCTTC. This gives the protein CSARDRDRRGREGYTF.

This clonotype came up many times. The chain carries TRBV5-1 and TRBJ2-1; 15 bases fit TRBD2. CDR1 is SGHRS, CDR2 YFSETQ, per germline. The CDR3 sequence is 16 residues long. With V trimmed by 6 bases and J by 2 bases, 3 bases remained unmatched. CDR3 sequence (DNA): TGCGCCAGCACCCGGACTAGCGGGGGGGCCTACAATGAGCAGTTCTTC. Its protein product is CASTRTSGGAYNEQFF. The whole variable domain, filled in from reference TRBV5-1 and TRBJ2-1, reads KAGVTQTPRYLIKTRGQQVTLSCSPISGHRSVSWYQQTPGQGLQFLFEYFSETQRNKGNFPGRFSGRQFSNSRSEMNVSTLELGDSALYLCASTRTSGGAYNEQFFGPGTRLTVL.

This chain joins TRBV29-1 and TRBJ1-4; D is perhaps TRBD1 (5 bases). Germline V gene data show CDR1 as SQVTM and CDR2 as ANQGSEA. There are 13 residues in the CDR3. Trimming removed 7 bases from V and 2 bases from J, with 11 bases in between. Here the CDR3 DNA reads TGCAGCGCTATCGGGGACACTAATGAAAAACTGTTTTTT. Protein: CSAIGDTNEKLFF.

There are a few counts of this clonotype. V is TRBV20-1 and J is TRBJ2-5, with D perhaps matching TRBD2 (6 bases). CDR1 is DFQATT, CDR2 SNEGSKA, per germline (reference sequence). The CDR3 extends over 13 amino acids. V lost 5 bases and J lost 5, with 15 bases in between. CDR3 loop: CSADPRGWETQYF. The DNA for the CDR3 is TGCAGTGCTGACCCCCGGGGGTGGGAGACCCAGTACTTC.

This clonotype was observed at least ten times. This sequence joins TRBV15 and TRBJ2-7; maybe TRBD2 (6 bases). Germline values: CDR1 LNHNV, CDR2 YYDKDF (reference sequence). The CDR3 is made up of 14 amino acids. V dropped 5 bases and J dropped 1 base, with 12 bases sitting between them. The CDR3 coding sequence is TGTGCCACCAGCTGGGGGAGGTTTTCCTACGAGCAGTACTTC. Encoded protein: CATSWGRFSYEQYF.

V is TRBV2 and J is TRBJ1-1; a weak D match, TRBD1 (6 bases). This CDR3 is built from 15 residues. V lost 6 bases, J lost 5 bases, and 19 bases lay in between. In germline, CDR1 is SNHLY, CDR2 FYNNEI. The DNA of the CDR3 is TGTGCCAGCAGCGAAAGGGGGTCCCCGAGGACTGAAGCTTTCTTT. This encodes CASSERGSPRTEAFF.

This clonotype was seen only a few times. The V gene is TRBV6-4, the J gene TRBJ2-3; the D gene is possibly TRBD1 (6 bases). The CDR3 has 13 amino acids. Per the germline V gene, CDR1 is MRHNA and CDR2 is SNTAGT. The V and J ends lost 8 bases and 3 bases respectively, with 12 bases between them. The CDR3 is CASCQRGTDTQYF. DNA of the CDR3: TGTGCCAGCTGCCAAAGGGGGACAGATACGCAGTATTTT.

At least ten counts were recorded for this clonotype. This rearrangement joins TRBV12-3 or TRBV12-4 to TRBJ2-3; no clear D. There are 11 residues in the CDR3. V lost 6 bases and J 2 bases, leaving 3 bases between the germline ends. CDR3 sequence (DNA): TGTGCCAGCAGCCCCACAGATACGCAGTATTTT. This sequence encodes CASSPTDTQYF.

This chain links TRBV2 with TRBJ2-3; a weak D match, TRBD2 (5 bases). The CDR3 runs to 16 residues. Germline CDR1 is SNHLY and CDR2 is FYNNEI. V was clipped by 4 bases and J by 1 base, with 15 bases between them. The CDR3 DNA is TGTGCCAGCAGTGCTCAGAGGGTTAGCGGCACAGATACGCAGTATTTT. Residues: CASSAQRVSGTDTQYF.

A few counts support this clonotype. The chain links TRBV7-9 to TRBJ2-7; 9 bases map to TRBD1. The CDR3 runs to 15 residues. V was pared by 5 bases and J by 2 bases, with 7 bases of the junction left unmatched. CDR1 is SEHNR and CDR2 is FQNEAQ in the germline V gene (reference sequence). CDR3 protein: CASSPLGQGTYEQYF. The CDR3 nucleotides read TGTGCCAGCAGCCCATTGGGACAGGGAACCTACGAGCAGTACTTC.